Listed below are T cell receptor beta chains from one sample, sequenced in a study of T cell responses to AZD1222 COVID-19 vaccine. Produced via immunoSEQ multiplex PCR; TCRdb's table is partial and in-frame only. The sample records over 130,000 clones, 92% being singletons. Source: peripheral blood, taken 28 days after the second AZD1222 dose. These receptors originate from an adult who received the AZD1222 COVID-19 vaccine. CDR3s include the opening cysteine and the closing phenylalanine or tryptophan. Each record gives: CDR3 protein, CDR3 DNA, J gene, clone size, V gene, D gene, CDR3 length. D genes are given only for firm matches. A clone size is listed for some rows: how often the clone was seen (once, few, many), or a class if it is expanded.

CDR3aa: CASKRSGVGTDTQYF
CDR3nt: TGTGCCAGTAAGAGGTCTGGGGTTGGCACAGATACGCAGTATTTT
j_gene: TRBJ2-3
abundance: NA
v_gene: TRBV19
d_gene: NA
len: 15

CDR3aa: CASTRQTNTEAFF
CDR3nt: TGTGCCAGCACCAGACAGACGAACACTGAAGCTTTCTTT
j_gene: TRBJ1-1
abundance: NA
v_gene: TRBV6-5
d_gene: NA
len: 13

CDR3aa: CASSYPGSGLADTGELFF
CDR3nt: TGTGCCAGCAGTTACCCGGGGTCGGGACTAGCGGACACCGGGGAGCTGTTTTTT
j_gene: TRBJ2-2
abundance: NA
v_gene: TRBV6-2/TRBV6-3
d_gene: TRBD2
len: 18

CDR3aa: CATSRDLAGTGTQYF
CDR3nt: TGTGCCACCAGCAGAGATCTAGCGGGAACAGGTACGCAGTATTTT
j_gene: TRBJ2-3
abundance: NA
v_gene: TRBV15
d_gene: TRBD2
len: 15

CDR3aa: CASSVGAGPLGGEQFF
CDR3nt: TGTGCCAGCAGCGTAGGGGCGGGACCCCTAGGCGGTGAGCAGTTCTTC
j_gene: TRBJ2-1
abundance: NA
v_gene: TRBV9
d_gene: NA
len: 16

CDR3aa: CASSEQEPDPQHF
CDR3nt: TGTGCCAGCAGTGAACAGGAACCGGATCCCCAGCATTTT
j_gene: TRBJ1-5
abundance: NA
v_gene: TRBV2
d_gene: NA
len: 13

CDR3aa: CASSLTGTMNTGELFF
CDR3nt: TGCGCCAGCAGCTTAACCGGGACTATGAACACCGGGGAGCTGTTTTTT
j_gene: TRBJ2-2
abundance: NA
v_gene: TRBV5-1
d_gene: TRBD2
len: 16

CDR3aa: CASSLPGSPLHF
CDR3nt: TGTGCCAGCAGTTTACCGGGTTCACCCCTCCACTTT
j_gene: TRBJ1-6
abundance: NA
v_gene: TRBV12-3/TRBV12-4
d_gene: NA
len: 12

CDR3aa: CASSQPRLRYGYTF
CDR3nt: TGTGCCAGCAGCCAGCCTCGGCTGCGCTATGGCTACACCTTC
j_gene: TRBJ1-2
abundance: NA
v_gene: TRBV7-2
d_gene: NA
len: 14

CDR3aa: CASLRRTGELFF
CDR3nt: TGTGCCAGCCTCCGCAGAACCGGGGAGCTGTTTTTT
j_gene: TRBJ2-2
abundance: NA
v_gene: TRBV28
d_gene: NA
len: 12

CDR3aa: CASSKVWDRGRSGANVLTF
CDR3nt: TGTGCCAGTAGTAAAGTCTGGGACAGGGGGCGATCTGGGGCCAACGTCCTGACTTTC
j_gene: TRBJ2-6
abundance: NA
v_gene: TRBV19
d_gene: TRBD1
len: 19

CDR3aa: CASSLGTGGSEKLFF
CDR3nt: TGTGCCAGCAGCTTGGGGACAGGGGGCAGTGAAAAACTGTTTTTT
j_gene: TRBJ1-4
abundance: NA
v_gene: TRBV11-2
d_gene: TRBD1
len: 15

CDR3aa: CASSSRGGRNTEAFF
CDR3nt: TGCGCCAGCAGCTCTCGGGGGGGCCGGAACACTGAAGCTTTCTTT
j_gene: TRBJ1-1
abundance: NA
v_gene: TRBV5-1
d_gene: NA
len: 15

CDR3aa: CASTLPWGGDGYTF
CDR3nt: TGTGCCAGCACTCTCCCTTGGGGAGGGGATGGCTACACCTTC
j_gene: TRBJ1-2
abundance: NA
v_gene: TRBV28
d_gene: NA
len: 14

CDR3aa: CASSFNGLGGHGYTF
CDR3nt: TGTGCCAGCAGTTTTAATGGTTTGGGGGGCCATGGCTACACCTTC
j_gene: TRBJ1-2
abundance: once
v_gene: TRBV27
d_gene: NA
len: 15

CDR3aa: CASSAPGRLAGGTGELFF
CDR3nt: TGTGCCAGCAGCGCCCCCGGGAGGCTAGCGGGGGGCACCGGGGAGCTGTTTTTT
j_gene: TRBJ2-2
abundance: NA
v_gene: TRBV7-6
d_gene: TRBD2
len: 18

CDR3aa: CASSQIARGGPDKNIQYF
CDR3nt: TGCGCCAGCAGCCAAATCGCTAGGGGAGGTCCAGACAAAAACATTCAGTACTTC
j_gene: TRBJ2-4
abundance: NA
v_gene: TRBV4-1
d_gene: NA
len: 18

CDR3aa: CASTISGRGGSPLHF
CDR3nt: TGTGCCAGCACGATCAGCGGGAGAGGGGGATCACCCCTCCACTTT
j_gene: TRBJ1-6
abundance: NA
v_gene: TRBV25-1
d_gene: NA
len: 15

CDR3aa: CASSLGMRGRTNTEAFF
CDR3nt: TGTGCCAGCAGCTTAGGGATGAGGGGGCGAACGAACACTGAAGCTTTCTTT
j_gene: TRBJ1-1
abundance: NA
v_gene: TRBV7-2
d_gene: TRBD1
len: 17

CDR3aa: CATSPSRTGYYEQYF
CDR3nt: TGTGCCACCAGCCCCTCTCGGACAGGGTACTACGAGCAGTACTTC
j_gene: TRBJ2-7
abundance: NA
v_gene: TRBV15
d_gene: TRBD1
len: 15

CDR3aa: CSVRTPPSYEQYF
CDR3nt: TGCAGCGTTAGGACACCGCCGTCCTACGAGCAGTACTTC
j_gene: TRBJ2-7
abundance: NA
v_gene: TRBV29-1
d_gene: NA
len: 13

CDR3aa: CASSPGAPGMNTEAFF
CDR3nt: TGTGCCAGCTCTCCCGGGGCCCCGGGGATGAACACTGAAGCTTTCTTT
j_gene: TRBJ1-1
abundance: few
v_gene: TRBV18
d_gene: NA
len: 16

CDR3aa: CASSLGEAGGREQFF
CDR3nt: TGTGCCAGCAGCTTAGGAGAGGCGGGGGGGCGTGAGCAGTTCTTC
j_gene: TRBJ2-1
abundance: NA
v_gene: TRBV7-2
d_gene: TRBD2
len: 15

CDR3aa: CASSSRDRDSSNGELFF
CDR3nt: TGTGCCAGCAGCTCCCGGGACAGGGATTCCAGTAACGGGGAGCTGTTTTTT
j_gene: TRBJ2-2
abundance: NA
v_gene: TRBV7-2
d_gene: TRBD1
len: 17

CDR3aa: CASSQDLAEDYGYTF
CDR3nt: TGTGCCAGCAGCCAAGATTTGGCTGAGGACTATGGCTACACCTTC
j_gene: TRBJ1-2
abundance: NA
v_gene: TRBV3-1/TRBV3-2
d_gene: NA
len: 15

CDR3aa: CASSLKEGSPRYF
CDR3nt: TGTGCCAGCAGCTTAAAGGAGGGGAGCCCCAGGTACTTC
j_gene: TRBJ2-5
abundance: NA
v_gene: TRBV7-3
d_gene: NA
len: 13

CDR3aa: CASRVERMNYGYTF
CDR3nt: TGTGCCAGCAGAGTGGAACGGATGAACTATGGCTACACCTTC
j_gene: TRBJ1-2
abundance: NA
v_gene: TRBV6-5
d_gene: NA
len: 14

CDR3aa: CASSQGATNEKLFF
CDR3nt: TGCGCCAGCAGCCAAGGGGCAACTAATGAAAAACTGTTTTTT
j_gene: TRBJ1-4
abundance: few
v_gene: TRBV4-1
d_gene: NA
len: 14

CDR3aa: CASSSPRGVFNSPLHF
CDR3nt: TGTGCCAGCAGTTCGCCTAGGGGGGTCTTTAATTCACCCCTCCACTTT
j_gene: TRBJ1-6
abundance: NA
v_gene: TRBV28
d_gene: NA
len: 16

CDR3aa: CASSLIGTDGYTF
CDR3nt: TGTGCCAGCAGCTTAATAGGGACGGATGGCTACACCTTC
j_gene: TRBJ1-2
abundance: NA
v_gene: TRBV7-9
d_gene: NA
len: 13

CDR3aa: CASSFGETRTGELFF
CDR3nt: TGCGCCAGCAGCTTCGGGGAAACGAGGACCGGGGAGCTGTTTTTT
j_gene: TRBJ2-2
abundance: NA
v_gene: TRBV5-1
d_gene: NA
len: 15

CDR3aa: CTSKHGNEQFF
CDR3nt: TGCACCTCTAAGCACGGGAATGAGCAGTTCTTC
j_gene: TRBJ2-1
abundance: few
v_gene: TRBV29-1
d_gene: NA
len: 11

CDR3aa: CASSPTGYSNQPQHF
CDR3nt: TGTGCCAGCTCACCGACCGGCTATAGCAATCAGCCCCAGCATTTT
j_gene: TRBJ1-5
abundance: NA
v_gene: TRBV18
d_gene: NA
len: 15

CDR3aa: CASSDYTSAGLTYGYTF
CDR3nt: TGTGCCAGCAGTGATTACACCTCCGCGGGGTTAACGTATGGCTACACCTTC
j_gene: TRBJ1-2
abundance: NA
v_gene: TRBV6-1
d_gene: NA
len: 17

CDR3aa: CAWSVLGSGIPGSSYNEQFF
CDR3nt: TGTGCCTGGAGTGTACTGGGTAGCGGGATCCCTGGAAGCTCCTACAATGAGCAGTTCTTC
j_gene: TRBJ2-1
abundance: NA
v_gene: TRBV30
d_gene: TRBD2
len: 20

CDR3aa: CASSESVNNEQFF
CDR3nt: TGTGCCAGCAGTGAATCTGTAAACAATGAGCAGTTCTTC
j_gene: TRBJ2-1
abundance: few
v_gene: TRBV6-4
d_gene: NA
len: 13

CDR3aa: CASSFGQGSGNIQYF
CDR3nt: TGTGCCAGCAGCTTCGGACAGGGGTCGGGAAACATTCAGTACTTC
j_gene: TRBJ2-4
abundance: NA
v_gene: TRBV9
d_gene: TRBD1
len: 15

CDR3aa: CATAWADNQPQHF
CDR3nt: TGTGCCACCGCCTGGGCGGACAATCAGCCCCAGCATTTT
j_gene: TRBJ1-5
abundance: NA
v_gene: TRBV12-3/TRBV12-4
d_gene: NA
len: 13

CDR3aa: CASSSLAGAKNIQYF
CDR3nt: TGTGCCAGCAGCTCACTAGCGGGAGCCAAAAACATTCAGTACTTC
j_gene: TRBJ2-4
abundance: NA
v_gene: TRBV7-2
d_gene: TRBD2
len: 15

CDR3aa: CASSPPGNSRNTEAFF
CDR3nt: TGTGCCAGCTCACCCCCCGGTAATAGCAGGAACACTGAAGCTTTCTTT
j_gene: TRBJ1-1
abundance: once
v_gene: TRBV18
d_gene: NA
len: 16